These 20 T cell receptor beta chains originate from one sample sequenced in a study of T cells after yellow fever vaccination. From the 5' RACE reads, TCRdb called clonotypes with MiXCR, one entry per CDR3 protein. The sample holds 110,000 or so distinct CDR3 sequences, 6.5% to 9% seen once. The sample here was CD4+ T cells sorted from PBMCs, taken about 49 days after the first yellow fever vaccination. The source of these receptors is a man aged 18 to 35 who received the YFV17D yellow fever vaccine.

V is TRBV2 and J is TRBJ2-1; 15 nucleotides match TRBD2. CDR3 length: 18 residues. CDR1 SNHLY and CDR2 FYNNEI come from the germline V gene. Trimming took 11 bases from V and 4 from J; bases not matched to a gene: 15. CDR3 in DNA: TGTGCCTTCAGTCTCGGGACTAGCGGGGGGATCGTTTACAATGAGCAGTTCTTC. Its protein product is CAFSLGTSGGIVYNEQFF.

The V call is TRBV20-1, the J call TRBJ1-1; D may be TRBD1 (5 bases). The CDR3 contains 12 residues. CDR1 is DFQATT, CDR2 SNEGSKA, per germline (reference sequence). Trimming removed 4 bases at V and 8 bases at J, with 14 bases between. As DNA, the CDR3 is TGCAGTGCTACCCCGGGGGGGAAGGAAGCTTTCTTT. Translated, it gives CSATPGGKEAFF.

Many counts were recorded for this clonotype. The rearrangement links TRBV6-7 to TRBJ2-7; TRBD2 might be the D (5 bases). TRBV6-7 is an ORF, with its function uncertain. There are 13 residues in the CDR3. V was clipped by 2 bases and J by 4 bases, with 9 bases between them. The CDR3 nucleotides are TGTGCCAGCAGTTACGGACTCATTTACGAGCAGTACGTC. Protein product: CASSYGLIYEQYV.

This clonotype was seen many times. The chain is built from TRBV7-3 and TRBJ1-1; D is undetermined. CDR3 size: 15 residues. Germline V gene sequence: CDR1 SGHTA, CDR2 FQGTGA. V was clipped by 2 bases and J by 0 bases, with 10 bases between them. The CDR3 sequence: CASSLSRTMNTEAFF. The DNA of the CDR3 is TGTGCCAGCAGCTTATCCCGAACTATGAACACTGAAGCTTTCTTT.

This clonotype has ten or more counts. This sequence joins TRBV15 and TRBJ1-2; no firm D call. CDR3 length: 15 residues. Trimming shortened V by 5 bases and J by 2 bases, and 15 bases separated the two germline ends. Germline CDR1 reads LNHNV; CDR2 reads YYDKDF (reference sequence). CDR3 region: CATSAGGALNYGYTF. CDR3 DNA: TGTGCCACCAGCGCCGGAGGAGCCCTAAACTATGGCTACACCTTC.

This sequence joins TRBV5-4 and TRBJ1-2; D uncertain. This CDR3 contains 15 residues. The V end was cut by 0 bases, the J end by 4 bases, with 13 bases between. CDR1 and CDR2 (germline): SGHNT, YYREEE (reference sequence). The CDR3 DNA reads TGTGCCAGCAGCTTGGGGCACCGAATGGGCTATGGCTACACCTTC. Residues: CASSLGHRMGYGYTF.

In this sample, this clonotype turned up many times. V and J are TRBV7-2 and TRBJ2-7, with 8 bases identical to TRBD2. With V trimmed by 5 bases and J by 7 bases, 10 bases remained unmatched. CDR1 SGHTA and CDR2 FQGNSA come from the germline V gene. The CDR3 length is 14 residues. CDR3 region: CASSPGGASGEQYV. CDR3 nucleotide sequence: TGTGCCAGCAGCCCGGGGGGGGCCTCTGGAGAGCAGTACGTC.

A few counts support this clonotype. The rearrangement links TRBV7-2 to TRBJ2-3; 12 bases line up with TRBD2. The CDR3 spans 21 residues. Germline values: CDR1 SGHTA, CDR2 FQGNSA. Unmatched junction bases numbered 19, after V lost 5 bases and J lost 1 base. The CDR3 DNA is TGTGCCAGCAGCCTCCGCGTGCTAGCGGGGGGGCCGAGGCGGGGCACAGATACGCAGTATTTT. Protein: CASSLRVLAGGPRRGTDTQYF. Full variable domain (outside the CDR3, taken from reference TRBV7-2 and TRBJ2-3): GAGVSQSPSNKVTEKGKDVELRCDPISGHTALYWYRQSLGQGLEFLIYFQGNSAPDKSGLPSDRFSAERTGGSVSTLTIQRTQQEDSAVYLCASSLRVLAGGPRRGTDTQYFGPGTRLTVL.

In its sample, this clonotype was seen many times. This chain links TRBV7-2 with TRBJ2-1, with D unclear. The CDR3 is 16 amino acids. The V gene lost 0 bases and the J gene lost 0 bases, with 9 bases spanning the gap. Germline CDR1 is SGHTA and CDR2 is FQGNSA. CDR3 residues: CASSLAPVSSYNEQFF. DNA for the CDR3: TGTGCCAGCAGCTTAGCTCCTGTTAGCTCCTACAATGAGCAGTTCTTC.

This clonotype was counted at least ten times. The chain is built from TRBV5-5 and TRBJ2-5, with a tentative D call TRBD2 (5 bases). Germline loops: CDR1 SGHKS, CDR2 YYEKEE (reference sequence). V lost 0 bases and J 3 bases, leaving 12 bases between the germline ends. The CDR3 contains 15 residues. The CDR3 region is CASSLVAPVKETQYF. Written as DNA, the CDR3 is TGTGCCAGCAGCTTGGTAGCGCCAGTTAAAGAGACCCAGTACTTC.

This clonotype showed up many times. This chain links TRBV11-2 with TRBJ2-1; the D gene is possibly TRBD2 (5 bases). V gave up 5 bases and J gave up 0 bases, with 8 bases separating them. Per germline, CDR1 SGHAT and CDR2 FQNNGV. This CDR3 region has 14 residues. The CDR3 bases are TGTGCCAGCAGCCTCACTAGCTCCTACAATGAGCAGTTCTTC. Encoded protein: CASSLTSSYNEQFF.

This clonotype was seen only a few times. The chain combines TRBV19 with TRBJ1-5, with D unresolved. V was shortened by 5 bases and J by 0 bases, with 14 bases between the two germline ends. This CDR3 comprises 16 residues. CDR1 is LNHDA, CDR2 SQIVND, per germline (reference sequence). The DNA for the CDR3 is TGTGCCAGTAGTTCCAAATCAGGATATAGCAATCAGCCCCAGCATTTT. Translated, it gives CASSSKSGYSNQPQHF.

This clonotype was seen repeatedly, ten times or more. This chain connects TRBV6-5 to TRBJ1-1; a weak D match, TRBD1 (6 bases). Deletions cut 6 bases from V and 1 base from J, with 9 bases between. The CDR3 is made up of 13 amino acids. Germline loops: CDR1 MNHEY, CDR2 SVGAGI. The CDR3 is CASSYRANTEAFF. CDR3 sequence (DNA): TGTGCCAGCAGCTACAGGGCGAACACTGAAGCTTTCTTT.

This clonotype has ten or more counts. This rearrangement joins TRBV19 to TRBJ2-1, with D hard to call. V was shortened by 2 bases and J by 3 bases, with 5 bases between the two germline ends. Per germline, CDR1 LNHDA and CDR2 SQIVND (reference sequence). CDR3 length: 13 residues. This CDR3 reads CASSITVYNEQFF. CDR3 coding DNA: TGTGCCAGTAGTATAACGGTCTACAATGAGCAGTTCTTC.

This clonotype was seen at least ten times. The chain employs TRBV12-3 or TRBV12-4 and TRBJ2-7; a weak D match, TRBD2 (6 bases). V was cut by 7 bases and J by 1 base, with 11 bases left in between. This CDR3 comprises 13 residues. CDR3 loop: CASTAAGSYEQYF. In DNA, the CDR3 is TGTGCCAGCACCGCAGCGGGTTCCTACGAGCAGTACTTC.

The table lists this clonotype with a few counts. The V and J genes are TRBV4-2 and TRBJ1-4, with TRBD1 identical over 7 bases. The germline V gene encodes CDR1 LGHNA and CDR2 YNFKEQ. Losses at the gene ends were 8 bases for V and 3 bases for J; bases not matched to a gene: 6. The CDR3 runs to 14 residues. This CDR3 reads CASGKGAANEKLFF. CDR3 coding DNA: TGTGCCAGCGGAAAGGGGGCTGCTAATGAAAAACTGTTTTTT.

This clonotype was detected ten times or more. This chain links TRBV29-1 with TRBJ2-3; 8 bases map to TRBD1. The CDR3 is 13 amino acids. CDR1 is SQVTM and CDR2 is ANQGSEA in the germline V gene. V shed 8 bases, J shed 6 bases, and the junction held 10 bases outside the gene matches. CDR3 sequence reads: CSIRTGPQDTQYF. CDR3 bases: TGCAGCATCCGGACAGGGCCACAGGATACGCAGTATTTT.

Ten or more counts support this clonotype. The chain couples TRBV5-1 to TRBJ2-1; no reliable D call. Per germline, CDR1 SGHRS and CDR2 YFSETQ. Trimming took off 1 base at V and 7 bases at J, with 12 bases between the two ends. This CDR3 is 14 amino acids long. Here the CDR3 DNA reads TGCGCCAGCAGCTTGTTGACCCAAATAAATGAGCAGTTCTTC. It is translated as CASSLLTQINEQFF.

This clonotype was seen ten or more times. The V call is TRBV6-5, the J call TRBJ2-5; tentative D call: TRBD2 (6 bases). The CDR3 length is 15 residues. V was trimmed by 0 bases and J by 0 bases, leaving 8 bases between them. Per germline, CDR1 MNHEY and CDR2 SVGAGI. The DNA of the CDR3 is TGTGCCAGCAGTTACTCAGGAGGGGACCAAGAGACCCAGTACTTC. Protein: CASSYSGGDQETQYF.

This clonotype was counted at least ten times. The chain carries TRBV20-1 and TRBJ1-2, with 7 bases that match TRBD1. The CDR3 runs 14 residues. Germline CDR1 is DFQATT and CDR2 is SNEGSKA (reference sequence). Trimming cost V 5 bases and J 7 bases; bases outside gene matches: 13. The CDR3 spells CSAPETTGNGGYTF. The DNA of the CDR3 is TGCAGTGCTCCAGAAACGACAGGGAATGGTGGCTACACCTTC.